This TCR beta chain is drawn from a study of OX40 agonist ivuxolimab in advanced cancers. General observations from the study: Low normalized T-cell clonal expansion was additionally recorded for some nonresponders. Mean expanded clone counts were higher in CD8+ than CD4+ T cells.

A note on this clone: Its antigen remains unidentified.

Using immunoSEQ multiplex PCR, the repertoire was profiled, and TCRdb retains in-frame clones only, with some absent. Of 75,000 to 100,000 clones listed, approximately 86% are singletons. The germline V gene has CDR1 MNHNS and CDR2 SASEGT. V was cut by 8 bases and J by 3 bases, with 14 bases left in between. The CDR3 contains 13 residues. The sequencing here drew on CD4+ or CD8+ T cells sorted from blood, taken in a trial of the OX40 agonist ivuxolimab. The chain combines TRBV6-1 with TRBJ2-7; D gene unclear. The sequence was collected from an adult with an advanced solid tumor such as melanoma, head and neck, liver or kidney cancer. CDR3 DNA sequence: TGTGCCAGCGAAAATCCCCCCCTCTACGAGCAGTACTTC. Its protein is CASENPPLYEQYF.